This is a list of T cell receptor beta chains from one sample in a study of blood T cell repertoires in COVID-19. The table came from immunoSEQ multiplex PCR; TCRdb's copy has only in-frame clones and leaves some out. The profile shows about 190,000 clones, around 89% of them singletons. The sample taken for sequencing was peripheral blood. The receptor set was obtained from a man aged 35-49 years with active or convalescent COVID-19. CDR3s include the opening cysteine and the closing phenylalanine or tryptophan. The D gene is left open where the match is weak. A clone size is listed for some rows: how often the clone was seen (once, few, many), or a class if it is expanded.

V: TRBV18
D: NA
J: TRBJ1-2
size: once
CDR3: CASSPIQGPTNYGYTF
DNA: TGTGCCAGCTCACCAATACAGGGCCCTACTAACTATGGCTACACCTTC

V: TRBV27
D: NA
J: TRBJ1-2
size: NA
CDR3: CASRDTGLGGYTF
DNA: TGTGCCAGCAGGGACACAGGGCTCGGTGGCTACACCTTC

V: TRBV7-2
D: NA
J: TRBJ2-3
size: NA
CDR3: CASRSGDTQYF
DNA: TGTGCCAGCAGGTCGGGAGATACGCAGTATTTT

V: TRBV5-5
D: NA
J: TRBJ2-7
size: NA
CDR3: CASAHGGYEQYF
DNA: TGTGCCAGCGCTCACGGGGGCTACGAGCAGTACTTC

V: TRBV19
D: TRBD1
J: TRBJ1-5
size: NA
CDR3: CASSLRTGGLQPQHF
DNA: TGTGCCAGTAGTCTAAGGACAGGGGGGCTTCAGCCCCAGCATTTT

V: TRBV27
D: NA
J: TRBJ1-1
size: NA
CDR3: CASSTRGLRMNTEAFF
DNA: TGTGCCAGCAGCACCAGGGGCCTGAGAATGAACACTGAAGCTTTCTTT

V: TRBV6-2/TRBV6-3
D: NA
J: TRBJ2-5
size: NA
CDR3: CASSNLQGTLVTQYF
DNA: TGTGCCAGCAGCAACCTACAGGGCACCTTGGTTACCCAGTACTTC

V: TRBV10-3
D: NA
J: TRBJ2-7
size: NA
CDR3: CAISESPSYEQYF
DNA: TGTGCCATCAGTGAGTCTCCTTCCTACGAGCAGTACTTC

V: TRBV5-1
D: NA
J: TRBJ2-5
size: NA
CDR3: CASSLQGLETQYF
DNA: TGCGCCAGCAGCCTACAGGGCTTAGAGACCCAGTACTTC

V: TRBV4-1
D: NA
J: TRBJ1-2
size: NA
CDR3: CASSQAGSGYTF
DNA: TGCGCCAGCAGCCAGGCAGGATCTGGCTACACCTTC

V: TRBV11-2
D: TRBD2
J: TRBJ2-2
size: NA
CDR3: CASSLRAGGRTELFF
DNA: TGTGCCAGCAGCTTGCGTGCGGGAGGGCGGACGGAGCTGTTTTTT

V: TRBV11-3
D: TRBD1
J: TRBJ2-7
size: NA
CDR3: CASSFQPTGQGAYEQYF
DNA: TGTGCCAGCAGCTTCCAACCCACGGGACAGGGGGCTTACGAGCAGTACTTC

V: TRBV3-1/TRBV3-2
D: NA
J: TRBJ2-2
size: NA
CDR3: CASSSSLRGTDGELFF
DNA: TGTGCCAGCAGCTCTTCTCTACGCGGGACTGACGGGGAGCTGTTTTTT

V: TRBV30
D: TRBD2
J: TRBJ2-7
size: NA
CDR3: CAWAPYPGTSGSTYEQYF
DNA: TGTGCCTGGGCTCCTTATCCCGGGACTAGCGGGAGCACCTACGAGCAGTACTTC

V: TRBV6-6
D: TRBD2
J: TRBJ2-7
size: NA
CDR3: CASSYKTSGNSYEQYF
DNA: TGTGCCAGCAGTTACAAGACTAGCGGTAATAGCTACGAGCAGTACTTC

V: TRBV10-3
D: TRBD1
J: TRBJ2-6
size: NA
CDR3: CAIRDRGTGANVLTF
DNA: TGTGCCATCAGGGACAGGGGAACTGGGGCCAACGTCCTGACTTTC

V: TRBV5-1
D: TRBD1
J: TRBJ1-4
size: NA
CDR3: CASSVAGGTNEKLFF
DNA: TGCGCCAGCAGCGTGGCAGGGGGCACTAATGAAAAACTGTTTTTT

V: TRBV18
D: NA
J: TRBJ1-4
size: NA
CDR3: CASSPQSGATNEKLFF
DNA: TGTGCCAGCTCACCACAGTCAGGGGCAACTAATGAAAAACTGTTTTTT

V: TRBV5-1
D: NA
J: TRBJ2-1
size: NA
CDR3: CASSLRATGTTIYNEQFF
DNA: TGCGCCAGCAGCTTGAGAGCCACGGGGACAACGATATACAATGAGCAGTTCTTC

V: TRBV14
D: NA
J: TRBJ2-3
size: few
CDR3: CASSQGLTDTQYF
DNA: TGTGCCAGCAGCCAGGGACTCACAGATACGCAGTATTTT

V: TRBV9
D: TRBD1
J: TRBJ1-1
size: NA
CDR3: CASSPQTGGLGTEAFF
DNA: TGTGCCAGCAGCCCCCAGACAGGGGGCTTGGGCACTGAAGCTTTCTTT

V: TRBV29-1
D: NA
J: TRBJ2-7
size: few
CDR3: CSVGTGRAYEQYF
DNA: TGCAGCGTTGGAACGGGAAGGGCCTACGAGCAGTACTTC